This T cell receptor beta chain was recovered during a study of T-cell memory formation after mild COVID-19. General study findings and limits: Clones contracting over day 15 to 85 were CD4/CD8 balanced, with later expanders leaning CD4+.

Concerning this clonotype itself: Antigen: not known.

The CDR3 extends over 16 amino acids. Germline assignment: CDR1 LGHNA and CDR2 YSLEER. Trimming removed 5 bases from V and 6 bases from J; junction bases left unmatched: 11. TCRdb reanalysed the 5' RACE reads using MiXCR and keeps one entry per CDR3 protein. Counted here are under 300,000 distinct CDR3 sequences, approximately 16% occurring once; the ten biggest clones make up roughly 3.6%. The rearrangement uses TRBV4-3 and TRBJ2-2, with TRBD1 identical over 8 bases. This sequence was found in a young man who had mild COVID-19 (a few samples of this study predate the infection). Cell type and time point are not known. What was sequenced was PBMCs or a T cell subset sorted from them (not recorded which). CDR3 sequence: CASSLRTGKFPGELFF. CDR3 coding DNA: TGCGCCAGCAGCTTACGGACAGGGAAGTTTCCCGGGGAGCTGTTTTTT.